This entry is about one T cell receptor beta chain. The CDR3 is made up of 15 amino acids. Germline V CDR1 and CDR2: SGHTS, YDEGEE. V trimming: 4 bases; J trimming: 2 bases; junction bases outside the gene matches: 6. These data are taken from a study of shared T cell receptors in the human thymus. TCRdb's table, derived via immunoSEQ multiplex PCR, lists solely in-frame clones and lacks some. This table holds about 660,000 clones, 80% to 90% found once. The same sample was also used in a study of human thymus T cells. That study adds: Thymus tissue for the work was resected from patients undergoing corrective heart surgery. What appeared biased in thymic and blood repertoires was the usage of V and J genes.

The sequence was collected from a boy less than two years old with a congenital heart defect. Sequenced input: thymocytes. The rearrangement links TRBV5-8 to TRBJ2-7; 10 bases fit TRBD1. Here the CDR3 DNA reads TGTGCCAGCAGCCCCGACAGGGGGCAACCCTACGAGCAGTACTTC. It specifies CASSPDRGQPYEQYF.